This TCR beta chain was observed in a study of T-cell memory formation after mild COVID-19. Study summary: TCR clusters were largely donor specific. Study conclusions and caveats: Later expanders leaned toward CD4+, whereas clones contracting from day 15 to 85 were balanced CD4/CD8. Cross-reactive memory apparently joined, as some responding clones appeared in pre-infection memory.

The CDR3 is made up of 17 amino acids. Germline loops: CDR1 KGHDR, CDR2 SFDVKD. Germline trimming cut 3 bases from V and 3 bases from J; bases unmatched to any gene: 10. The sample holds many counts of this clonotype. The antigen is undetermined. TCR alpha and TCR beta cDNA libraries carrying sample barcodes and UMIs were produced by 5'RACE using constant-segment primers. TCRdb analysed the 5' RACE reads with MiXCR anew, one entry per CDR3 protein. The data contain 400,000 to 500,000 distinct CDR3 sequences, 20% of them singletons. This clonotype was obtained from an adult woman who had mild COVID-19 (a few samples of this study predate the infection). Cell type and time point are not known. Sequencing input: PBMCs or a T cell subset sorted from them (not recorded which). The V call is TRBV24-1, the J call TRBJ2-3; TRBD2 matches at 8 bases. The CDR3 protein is CATSDPQERGQTDTQYF. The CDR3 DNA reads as TGTGCCACCAGTGATCCCCAAGAGCGGGGGCAGACAGATACGCAGTATTTT.